A single sample gave rise to the 14 T cell receptor beta chains below, sequenced in a study of cytomegalovirus exposure and HLA in healthy donors. Repertoires were generated with immunoSEQ multiplex PCR, while TCRdb's copy carries only in-frame clones and drops some. The data contain 150,000 to 250,000 clones, around 84% of them seen just once; the ten biggest clones take up roughly an eighth. The sequenced material came from PBMCs. Receptors were obtained from a woman in her 30s in good health and CMV-seropositive.

V gene TRBV19 combines with J gene TRBJ2-5, with a weak D call TRBD1 (8 bases). V was pared by 0 bases and J by 5 bases, with 13 bases between. From germline, CDR1 is LNHDA and CDR2 SQIVND (reference sequence). This CDR3 contains 15 residues. This chain's CDR3 is CASSIDLQGGETQYF. Written as DNA, the CDR3 is TGTGCCAGTAGTATAGATCTACAGGGGGGGGAGACCCAGTACTTC. Filled out from reference TRBV19 and TRBJ2-5, the complete variable domain reads DGGITQSPKYLFRKEGQNVTLSCEQNLNHDAMYWYRQDPGQGLRLIYYSQIVNDFQKGDIAEGYSVSREKKESFPLTVTSAQKNPTAFYLCASSIDLQGGETQYFGPGTRLLVL.

The chain is built from TRBV6-1 and TRBJ2-7; D is uncertain. The CDR3 totals 13 residues. The germline gives CDR1 MNHNS, CDR2 SASEGT. V shed 2 bases and J shed 2 bases, with 7 bases lying between them. Here the CDR3 DNA reads TGTGCCAGCAGTGAACGGTCGCCCTACGAGCAGTACTTC. Translation gives CASSERSPYEQYF.

The V call is TRBV18, the J call TRBJ2-1, with TRBD2 identical over 9 bases. V dropped 2 bases and J dropped 7; count of bases not matched to a gene: 6. The CDR3 has 15 amino acids. Germline lookup yields CDR1 KGHSH and CDR2 LQKENI. In DNA, the CDR3 is TGTGCCAGCTCACCAGGCGGGAGGGCCGGGAATGAGCAGTTCTTC. Translation: CASSPGGRAGNEQFF.

The chain employs TRBV27 and TRBJ1-4, with TRBD1 matching 7 bases. Per the germline V gene, CDR1 is MNHEY and CDR2 is SMNVEV (reference sequence). Trimming cost V 7 bases and J 3 bases; bases outside gene matches: 17. CDR3 length: 18 amino acids. CDR3 coding DNA: TGTGCCAGCATACACGACAGGGATCGTTTGTCACCTAATGAAAAACTGTTTTTT. Protein: CASIHDRDRLSPNEKLFF.

This chain uses TRBV19 with TRBJ1-5; D unresolved. The CDR3 is 16 amino acids. Germline values: CDR1 LNHDA, CDR2 SQIVND (reference sequence). Trimming took 3 bases from V and 5 from J, leaving 17 bases between them. CDR3 loop: CASSIPGGSIDQPQHF. DNA for the CDR3: TGTGCCAGTAGTATTCCCGGCGGTTCCATAGATCAGCCCCAGCATTTT.

This chain links TRBV4-2 with TRBJ2-6; 9 bases agree with TRBD1. Germline V gene sequence: CDR1 LGHNA, CDR2 YNFKEQ. V lost 6 bases, J lost 2 bases, and 8 bases stayed unmatched. The CDR3 spans 17 residues. The CDR3 region has the DNA TGTGCCAGCAGATTAGTAACAGGGGGCGCTGGGGCCAACGTCCTGACTTTC. Translation: CASRLVTGGAGANVLTF.

The chain is built from TRBV6-1 and TRBJ1-5, with TRBD1 identical over 7 bases. Germline V gives CDR1 MNHNS, CDR2 SASEGT. CDR3 length equals 15 residues. Unmatched junction bases numbered 6, after V lost 0 bases and J lost 7 bases. The CDR3 coding sequence is TGTGCCAGCAGTGAAGCTCGACAGGGTCGACAGCCCCAGCATTTT. It translates to CASSEARQGRQPQHF.

This chain joins TRBV4-1 and TRBJ1-3; no definite D call. Germline V gives CDR1 MGHRA, CDR2 YSYEKL. The V end was cut by 4 bases, the J end by 6 bases, with 22 bases between. CDR3 length equals 17 residues. Here the CDR3 reads CASSPLPGDLLLNTIYF. The CDR3 DNA reads as TGCGCCAGCAGCCCGCTGCCCGGGGATCTATTACTAAACACCATATATTTT.

The V and J genes are TRBV5-8 and TRBJ2-1; the match to TRBD2 covers 13 bases. From germline, CDR1 is SGHTS and CDR2 YDEGEE. Trimming at V came to 0 bases and at J to 4 bases, leaving 1 base not matched to a gene. The CDR3 is 16 residues long. CDR3 sequence (DNA): TGTGCCAGCAGCTTGGGGACTAGCGGGGGATACAATGAGCAGTTCTTC. This encodes CASSLGTSGGYNEQFF.

The V call is TRBV29-1, the J call TRBJ2-5; 7 bases fit TRBD2. Trimming removed 6 bases from V and 5 bases from J; junction bases left unmatched: 3. The germline V gene encodes CDR1 SQVTM and CDR2 ANQGSEA. The CDR3 has 11 amino acids. Here the CDR3 reads CSVNSGETQYF. Here the CDR3 DNA reads TGCAGCGTAAATAGCGGGGAGACCCAGTACTTC.

Points on this clone: This sample also contains other DNA sequences that code for the same CDR3. V is TRBV28 and J is TRBJ2-7; TRBD1 matches 9 bases. J lost 2 bases, V lost 8 bases, and 1 base had no gene match. There are 12 residues in the CDR3. Germline V gives CDR1 MDHEN, CDR2 SYDVKM. CDR3: CASRQGAYEQYF. Written as DNA, the CDR3 is TGTGCCAGCCGACAGGGGGCCTACGAGCAGTACTTC.

The chain has TRBV28 and TRBJ1-2; the match to TRBD1 covers 8 bases. The CDR3 consists of 14 residues. Germline lookup yields CDR1 MDHEN and CDR2 SYDVKM. The V segment lost 6 bases and the J segment 4 bases; nucleotides outside the gene matches: 7. As DNA, the CDR3 is TGTGCCAGCAGCTCGACAGGGGTTAGCTATGGCTACACCTTC. It specifies CASSSTGVSYGYTF.

The rearrangement joins TRBV4-1 to TRBJ2-5, with D unresolved. V was clipped by 0 bases and J by 4 bases, with 9 bases between them. The CDR3 is 14 residues long. Germline lookup yields CDR1 MGHRA and CDR2 YSYEKL. The CDR3 loop is CASSQDSGLETQYF. The CDR3 DNA reads as TGCGCCAGCAGCCAAGATTCCGGGTTAGAGACCCAGTACTTC.

The chain employs TRBV5-6 and TRBJ1-3, with D uncertain. V was clipped by 0 bases and J by 6 bases, with 13 bases between them. The CDR3 contains 15 residues. Germline V CDR1 and CDR2: SGHDT, YYEEEE. The CDR3 loop is CASSLGSGIINTIYF. The DNA of the CDR3 is TGTGCCAGCAGCTTGGGGTCGGGGATAATAAACACCATATATTTT.